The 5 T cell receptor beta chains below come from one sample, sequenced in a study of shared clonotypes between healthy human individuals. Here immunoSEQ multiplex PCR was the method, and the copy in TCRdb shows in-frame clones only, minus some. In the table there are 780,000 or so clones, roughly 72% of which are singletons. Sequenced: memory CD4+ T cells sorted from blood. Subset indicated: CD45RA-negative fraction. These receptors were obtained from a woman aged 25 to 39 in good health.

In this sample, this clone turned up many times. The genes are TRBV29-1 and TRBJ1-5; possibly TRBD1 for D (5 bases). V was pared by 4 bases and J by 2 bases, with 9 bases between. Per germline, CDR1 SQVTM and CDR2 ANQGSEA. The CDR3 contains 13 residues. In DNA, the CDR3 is TGCAGCGTTGGGCGGGGGGGCAATCAGCCCCAGCATTTT. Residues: CSVGRGGNQPQHF.

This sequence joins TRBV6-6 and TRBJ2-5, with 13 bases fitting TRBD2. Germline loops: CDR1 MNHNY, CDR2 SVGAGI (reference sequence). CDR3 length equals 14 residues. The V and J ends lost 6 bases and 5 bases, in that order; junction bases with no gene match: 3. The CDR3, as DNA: TGTGCCAGCAGCACTAGCGGGAGGGCGGAGACCCAGTACTTC. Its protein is CASSTSGRAETQYF.

CDR3 sequence reads: CASSLAVDSGIYEQFF. The DNA for the CDR3 is TGTGCCAGCAGCTTGGCCGTGGATAGCGGGATCTATGAGCAGTTCTTC. The chain uses TRBV5-4 and TRBJ2-1, with 8 bases fitting TRBD2. Germline trimming cut 0 bases from V and 8 bases from J; bases unmatched to any gene: 10. Germline V gene sequence: CDR1 SGHNT, CDR2 YYREEE (reference sequence). The CDR3 is 16 residues long.

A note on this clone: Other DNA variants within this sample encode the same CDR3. The CDR3 bases are TGTGCCAGCAGGAGCGGGAACACAGATACGCAGTATTTT. Its translation: CASRSGNTDTQYF. The rearrangement joins TRBV27 to TRBJ2-3; 7 nucleotides agree with TRBD2. V trimming: 6 bases; J trimming: 2 bases; junction bases outside the gene matches: 2. The CDR3 extends over 13 amino acids. Germline-derived CDR1 and CDR2 are MNHEY and SMNVEV (reference sequence).

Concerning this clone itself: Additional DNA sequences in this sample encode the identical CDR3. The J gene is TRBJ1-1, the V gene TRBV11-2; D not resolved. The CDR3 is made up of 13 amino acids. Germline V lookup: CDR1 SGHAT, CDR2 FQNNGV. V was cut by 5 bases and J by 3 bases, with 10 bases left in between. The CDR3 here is CASSSQRDTEAFF. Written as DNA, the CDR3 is TGTGCCAGCAGCAGCCAACGGGACACTGAAGCTTTCTTT.